The rows below give T cell receptor beta chains drawn from one sample of a study of CD8+CD57+ T cells in acquired aplastic anemia. TCRdb reprocessed the reads with MiXCR, giving one entry per CDR3 protein. This table holds 400,000 to 450,000 distinct CDR3 sequences, about 70% found once. The sequenced sample was sorted CD4+, CD8+, or CD8+CD57+ T cells (not recorded which) from PBMCs. These receptors were taken from a human donor in good health, serving as a control. CDR3s include the opening cysteine and the closing phenylalanine or tryptophan. Each record gives: V gene, D gene, J gene, clone size, CDR3 DNA, CDR3 protein. D genes are given only for firm matches. The listing skips clone size in some rows; elsewhere it reads once, few, many or a size class.

>TRBV7-2|.|TRBJ2-5|.
TGTGCCAGCAGCTTCCCTGGACGGTACACTGAAGCTTTC
CASSFPGRYTEAF
>TRBV4-3|TRBD1|TRBJ1-1|many
TGCGCCAGCAGCCGAGTTATCACAGGGGCGAACACTGAAGCTTTCTTT
CASSRVITGANTEAFF
>TRBV25-1|TRBD1|TRBJ2-1|.
TGTGCCAGCTCCTATGGACAGGCGAACAATGAGCAGTTCTTC
CASSYGQANNEQFF
>TRBV10-3|TRBD1|TRBJ1-2|.
TGTGCCATCAGCTCGGTCCCCGGTCAGGGCAGGGGGCTCACGAAGTATGGCTACACCTTC
CAISSVPGQGRGLTKYGYTF
>TRBV20-1|TRBD1|TRBJ1-4|.
TGCAGTGGCTCGGACAGGAATGAAAAACTGTTTTTT
CSGSDRNEKLFF
>TRBV19|.|TRBJ2-3|many
TGTGCCAGTAGTATTCTAAGAGGGGGCACAGATACGCAGTATTTT
CASSILRGGTDTQYF
>TRBV9|.|TRBJ2-1|.
TGTGCCAGCAGCGCCCGTCTAGGTAATGCAGAGATCTTC
CASSARLGNAEIF
>TRBV30|.|TRBJ2-5|many
TGTGCCTGGAGCAGTCGAGGGCATGCAGAGACCCAGTACTTC
CAWSSRGHAETQYF
>TRBV10-3|.|TRBJ1-1|few
TGTGCCATCAAGACAACGGGACAGAACACTGAAGCTTTCTTT
CAIKTTGQNTEAFF
>TRBV10-3|.|TRBJ1-6|.
TGTGCCATCGGAGCGGGGGGGAATTCACCCCTCCACTTT
CAIGAGGNSPLHF
>TRBV4-3|TRBD1|TRBJ1-2|many
TGCGCCAGCAGCCAAGATAGGGGGCTCTATGGCTACACCTTC
CASSQDRGLYGYTF
>TRBV29-1|TRBD1|TRBJ1-1|many
TGCAGCGTGGTCCGCGACAGGGGCGCTGAAGCTTTCTTT
CSVVRDRGAEAFF
>TRBV5-1|.|TRBJ2-7|.
TGCGCCAGCAGCTTGACAGGGTCCGGGAAGTACTTC
CASSLTGSGKYF
>TRBV7-9|.|TRBJ2-2|.
TGTGCCAGCAGCTTGTCGGGCAGGGTGGACGCCGGGGTGCTGTTTTTT
CASSLSGRVDAGVLFF
>TRBV25-1|.|TRBJ1-1|many
TGTGCCAGCAGTGAAGGGCTCTGGGAGGGATCGAGAACTGAAGCTTTCTTT
CASSEGLWEGSRTEAFF
>TRBV6-5|TRBD1|TRBJ2-7|.
TGTGCCAGCAGCATACTCCAGGGACAGGGTTACGAGCAGTACTTC
CASSILQGQGYEQYF
>TRBV7-9|.|TRBJ2-5|.
TGTGCCAGCAGCTCAGGGACGGCGCGGGAGACCCAGTACTTC
CASSSGTARETQYF
>TRBV7-2|.|TRBJ2-6|.
TGTGCCAGCAGCTTAGGTGGGGGGGGCCCTACAATGACTTTC
CASSLGGGGPTMTF
>TRBV20-1|.|TRBJ1-2|once
TGCAGTGACAGGACAACGCGGTATAGCTACACCTTC
CSDRTTRYSYTF
>TRBV7-2|.|TRBJ2-3|.
TGTGCCAGCAGCCTCTGGACTAGCACAGATACGCAGTATTTT
CASSLWTSTDTQYF
>TRBV7-8|.|TRBJ2-1|.
TGTGCCAGCAGCTTAAACGATACCAATGAGCAGTTCTTC
CASSLNDTNEQFF
>TRBV24-1|.|TRBJ2-6|.
TGTGCCACCCAGGGAAGGGTCATGTCTGGGGCCAACGTCCTGACTTTC
CATQGRVMSGANVLTF
>TRBV6-5|.|TRBJ1-5|many
TGTGCCAGCGGGGACTATAGCAATCAGCCCCAGCATTTT
CASGDYSNQPQHF
>TRBV12-3/TRBV12-4|TRBD1|TRBJ2-5|.
TGTGCCAGCAGCAGGACAGGGGTAGTTACCCAGTACTTC
CASSRTGVVTQYF
>TRBV7-2|.|TRBJ2-5|.
TGTGCCAGCAGCGTAGGGCCGGGGCGATCCGGCAATGAGCAGTACTTC
CASSVGPGRSGNEQYF
>TRBV15|TRBD2|TRBJ2-1|.
TGTGCCAGCAGCAGAGGTTCAGCGGGGGGTACAAATGAGCAGTTCTTC
CASSRGSAGGTNEQFF
>TRBV20-1|.|TRBJ1-6|.
TGCAGTGCTGCTGGAGGCATTGATCACCTCCACTTT
CSAAGGIDHLHF
>TRBV5-6|.|TRBJ1-4|.
TGTGCCAGCAGCCGCCAGGGAACTAATGAAAAACTGTTTTTT
CASSRQGTNEKLFF
>TRBV20-1|.|TRBJ2-3|.
TGCAGTGCCTCTGGTGAGAGGGGCTACAAGTATTTT
CSASGERGYKYF
>TRBV3-1|TRBD2|TRBJ2-1|few
TGTGCCAGCAGCCAAGATCTGGGGGGGGGTGTTGAGCAGTTCTTC
CASSQDLGGGVEQFF
>TRBV7-9|.|TRBJ1-2|.
TGTGCCAGCAGCCGCCCCCGCGGTTCGGCGGAGGAATACACCTTC
CASSRPRGSAEEYTF
>TRBV5-1|.|TRBJ1-1|.
TGTGCCAGCGGTTCTAGGGGGGCAGACACTGAAGCTTTCTTT
CASGSRGADTEAFF
>TRBV7-3|.|TRBJ1-2|.
TGTGCCAGCAGCTTAACAATGTTCCCTGGAAACACCATATTC
CASSLTMFPGNTIF
>TRBV7-8|.|TRBJ2-6|once
TGTGCCAGCAGTATCCAGGGTGCCGGGACCAACGTCCTGACTTTC
CASSIQGAGTNVLTF
>TRBV7-8|.|TRBJ1-2|many
TGTGCCAGCTCGCGTCCCGGAGGAGATGGCTACACCTTC
CASSRPGGDGYTF
>TRBV7-8|.|TRBJ2-1|.
TGTGCCAGCACCTCAGGGGGAGGGGCTGGAAGCGATGCGTTCTTC
CASTSGGGAGSDAFF
>TRBV7-2|TRBD1|TRBJ2-7|.
TGTGCCAGCGGACGACAGGGAGCGGTCGACGCGCAGTACTTC
CASGRQGAVDAQYF
>TRBV9|.|TRBJ1-5|.
TGTGCCAGCAGTATGACGGGTCAAGTCTACCATTTT
CASSMTGQVYHF
>TRBV9|.|TRBJ1-6|.
.
CASTVGGGNYGYIHF
>TRBV5-1|.|TRBJ1-6|.
TGCGCCAGCAGCTTGGTGTACAGATACTTATCACCCCTCCACTTT
CASSLVYRYLSPLHF
>TRBV7-2|.|TRBJ1-6|.
TGTGCCAGCAGCCTGGGGACGAATAATTCACCCCTCCACTTT
CASSLGTNNSPLHF
>TRBV14|TRBD2|TRBJ2-2|.
TGTGCCAGCAGCTGGGAGGGTGGAATCACCGGGGAGCTGTTTTTT
CASSWEGGITGELFF
>TRBV29-1|.|TRBJ2-7|few
TGCAGCGTTGAGGAAGAGGGATCCTACGAGCAGTACTTC
CSVEEEGSYEQYF
>TRBV29-1|.|TRBJ2-1|few
TGCAGCGGGGGCCTATACAATGAGCAGTTCTTC
CSGGLYNEQFF
>TRBV2|.|TRBJ1-1|.
TGTGCCAGCAGAGACAGTCTCCTCCAGCCCCAGCTTTTT
CASRDSLLQPQLF
>TRBV11-3|.|TRBJ1-5|.
TGTGCCAGCAGCTTAGCTGGGCAGGCAAAAGGGCCCCGGCATTTT
CASSLAGQAKGPRHF